This TCR beta chain was captured by sequencing in a study of technical replicates of blood from a few donors. Trimming took off 7 bases at V and 3 bases at J, with 22 bases between the two ends. The CDR3 length is 17 residues. From germline, CDR1 is LNHDA and CDR2 SQIVND (reference sequence). Some clones are missing from TCRdb's copy, which holds only in-frame ones; the method was immunoSEQ multiplex PCR. The top ten clones hold less than 0.3% of a sample with tens of thousands of clones, 93% of them seen once. The specimen was T cells isolated from PBMCs. The chain combines TRBV19 with TRBJ1-3; tentatively, D is TRBD1 (5 bases). The clonotype originates from a human donor in good health. CDR3 DNA: TGTGCCAGTACCATCATCTGGACAAAGACGCGTGGAAACACCATATATTTT. Its protein is CASTIIWTKTRGNTIYF.